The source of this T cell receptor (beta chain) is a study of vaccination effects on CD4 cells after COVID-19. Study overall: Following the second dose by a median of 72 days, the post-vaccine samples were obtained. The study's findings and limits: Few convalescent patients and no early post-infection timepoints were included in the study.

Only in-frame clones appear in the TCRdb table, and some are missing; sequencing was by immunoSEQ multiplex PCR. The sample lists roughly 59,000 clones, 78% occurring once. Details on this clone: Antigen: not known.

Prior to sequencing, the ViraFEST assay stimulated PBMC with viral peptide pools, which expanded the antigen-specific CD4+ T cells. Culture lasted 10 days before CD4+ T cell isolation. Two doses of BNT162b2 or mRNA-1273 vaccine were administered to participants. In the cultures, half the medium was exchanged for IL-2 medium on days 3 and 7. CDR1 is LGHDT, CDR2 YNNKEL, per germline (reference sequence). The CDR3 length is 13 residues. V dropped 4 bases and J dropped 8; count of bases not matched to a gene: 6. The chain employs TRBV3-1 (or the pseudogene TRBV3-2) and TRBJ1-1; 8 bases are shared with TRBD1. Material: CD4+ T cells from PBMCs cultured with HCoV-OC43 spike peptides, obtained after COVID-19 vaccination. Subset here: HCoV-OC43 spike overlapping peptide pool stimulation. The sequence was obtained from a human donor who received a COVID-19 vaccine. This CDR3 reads CASSRGQGMEAFF. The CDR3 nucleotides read TGTGCCAGCAGCCGCGGACAGGGAATGGAAGCTTTCTTT.